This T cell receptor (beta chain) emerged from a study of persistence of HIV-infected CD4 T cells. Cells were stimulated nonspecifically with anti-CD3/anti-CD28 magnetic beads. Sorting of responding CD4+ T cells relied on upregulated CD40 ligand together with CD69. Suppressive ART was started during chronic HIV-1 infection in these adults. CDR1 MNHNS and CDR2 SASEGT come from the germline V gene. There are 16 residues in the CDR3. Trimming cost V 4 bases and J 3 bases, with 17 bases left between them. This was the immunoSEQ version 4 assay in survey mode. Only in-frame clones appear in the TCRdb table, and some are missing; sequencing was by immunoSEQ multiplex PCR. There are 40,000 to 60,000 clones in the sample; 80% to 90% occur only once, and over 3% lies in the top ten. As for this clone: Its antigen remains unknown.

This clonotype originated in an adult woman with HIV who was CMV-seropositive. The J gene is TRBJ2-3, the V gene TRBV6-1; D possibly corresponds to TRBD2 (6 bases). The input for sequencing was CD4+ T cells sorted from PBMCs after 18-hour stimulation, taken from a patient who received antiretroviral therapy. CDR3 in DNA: TGTGCCAGCAGTGCAGTGGGGGGAGCTGGAACAGATACGCAGTATTTT. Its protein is CASSAVGGAGTDTQYF.